This TCR beta chain is drawn from a study of T cells expressing NK-cell markers. This CDR3 comprises 14 residues. TCRdb reanalyzed the 5' RACE reads and collapses them to one entry per CDR3 protein, without DNA. The clone table shows 200,000 to 300,000 distinct CDR3 sequences, with the ten largest holding 0.39%. This chain connects TRBV12-3 or TRBV12-4 to TRBJ2-5. Material for sequencing was blood T cells: a sorted CD56 or NKG2C T cell subset, CD4+ or CD8+ T cells, or bulk PBMC T cells (not recorded which). The clonotype was recovered from a man between 18 and 35 years old in good health. The CDR3 loop is CASRRQGNQETQYF.